This T cell receptor (beta chain) was captured in a study of blood T cell repertoires in COVID-19. As for the study in general: Italy, Spain and the United States were the sources of the convalescent and acute COVID-19 samples. Nucleic acid was either cDNA or gDNA, and it came from T cells, B-cell-depleted T cells, or PBMCs.

V lost 6 bases and J 10 bases, leaving 21 bases between the germline ends. The CDR3 contains 14 residues. Germline V gene sequence: CDR1 KGHSH, CDR2 LQKENI. As handled by the study authors: Reference gene primer amplification gave nucleated cell count estimates. Produced via immunoSEQ multiplex PCR; TCRdb's table is partial and in-frame only. That table is the source of V, J and clone size, and D and trimming were worked out from the DNA. Of about 310,000 clones in the sample, approximately 86% are singletons; the top ten hold around 2.1%. The sequence was collected from a man younger than 30 with active or convalescent COVID-19. The sample taken for sequencing was peripheral blood. The chain employs TRBV18 and TRBJ1-1; no clear D gene. Here the CDR3 reads CASSRTDGDLGAFF. Written as DNA, the CDR3 is TGTGCCAGCTCCCGGACTGATGGGGATTTAGGAGCTTTCTTT.